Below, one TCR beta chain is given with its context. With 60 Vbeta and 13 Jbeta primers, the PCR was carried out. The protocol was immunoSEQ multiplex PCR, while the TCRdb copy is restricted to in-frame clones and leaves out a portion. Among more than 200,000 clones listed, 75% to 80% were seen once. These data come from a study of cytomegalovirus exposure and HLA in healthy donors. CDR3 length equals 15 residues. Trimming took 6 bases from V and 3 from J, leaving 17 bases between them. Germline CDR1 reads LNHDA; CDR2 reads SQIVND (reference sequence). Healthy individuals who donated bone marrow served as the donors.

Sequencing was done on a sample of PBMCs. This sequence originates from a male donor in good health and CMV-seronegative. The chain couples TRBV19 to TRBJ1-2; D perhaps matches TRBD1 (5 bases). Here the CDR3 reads CASSAGTPLYYGYTF. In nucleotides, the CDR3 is TGTGCCAGTAGCGCGGGGACCCCTCTCTACTATGGCTACACCTTC.